This T cell receptor beta chain was retrieved from a study of shared clonotypes between healthy human individuals (TCRdb year 2020). A note on the overall study: Three men and two women, aged 18 to 49 years, made up the cohort. Per donor, three plates each were used for CD4 naive and CD4 memory, two for CD8 naive, and one for CD8 memory. Blood TCR repertoires of four to six healthy adults were deeply sequenced to estimate repertoire size and the extent of clonotype sharing between individuals. To increase sequencing depth and limit assay-specific biases, different laboratories used diverse techniques to prepare libraries and sequence TCR repertoires. Between about 0.85 and 9.5 billion PBMCs per donor were obtained by leukapheresis.

TCR CDR3 regions were amplified from genomic DNA by multiplex PCR using the deep immunoSEQ assay. For each cell subset, the extracted genomic DNA was distributed evenly across all wells of several immunoSEQ 96-well plates, and each plate served as one replicate. For sorted subsets, each replicate PCR was loaded with 200 to 250 ng genomic DNA, equivalent to 30,000 or so T cell genomes. Purified libraries were measured with a Qubit 3.0 fluorometer, size-checked on a Bioanalyzer 2100, and measured again with the KAPA Library Quantification kit. Every immunoSEQ 96-well plate was sequenced on a dedicated single-read 150-cycle Illumina NextSeq 550 flow cell. On the study's bioinformatics: Because only junctional sequences without quality scores were contained in the immunoSEQ output, filtering matching that applied to full-length reads could not be performed. To assign V/J genes and CDR3, sequences were annotated using PyIR, a Python wrapper for IgBLAST v1.9, with IMGT germline references. Reads with weak V/J assignments (E-value above 1e-6), missing CDR3, stop codons, out-of-frame junctions, or ambiguous translated residues were removed. V3J clonotypes were defined as sequences sharing the same inferred V gene, J gene, and CDR3 amino acid sequence. Percentage overlap between repertoires was computed as shared unique clonotypes divided by the size of the smaller repertoire. Richness of each repertoire was evaluated using RTK rarefaction, the Chao1 estimator, and Recon v2.1 estimates of unobserved clonotypes. For all TCRbeta clonotypes obtained by the gDNA method from a handful of donors, generation probabilities were computed with OLGA. The source is immuneACCESS, and TCRdb retained only in-frame sequences with V and J called. Part of the clones is not carried over; for the studies checked, unresolved V genes explain less than half of this, and the remainder is unexplained. That table is the source of V, J and clone size, and D and trimming were worked out from the DNA. This sample holds some 2,500,000 clones; just under 95% were observed only once. Clones ranked in the top ten supply 0.37% of the sample.

Comment on this clone: This clone's antigen is unknown. Base qualities are not at hand, and no much larger clone is one base apart.

The donors were healthy, HIV-negative adults who had no recently reported acute infections or vaccinations. All donors were Caucasian adults living in Nashville, Tennessee, USA. CD4+ T cells were enriched through magnetic negative selection, after which naive cells were positively selected on CD45RA and the remaining negative fraction served as the memory subset. After blood collection by leukapheresis, PBMCs were isolated using Ficoll-Histopaque density gradient centrifugation and then cryopreserved in the vapor phase of liquid nitrogen. Purity and quantity of every magnetically sorted T cell population were checked by analytical flow cytometry. Genomic DNA was isolated from each sorted fraction and quantified by UV absorbance on a Nanodrop 2000c. There are 15 amino acids in the CDR3, from cysteine to phenylalanine inclusive. Left in the record is the CDR3 DNA by itself, 45 bases read in frame from the first base. V sheds 1 base and J sheds 5 bases, leaving 14 bases between their ends. The germline V gene encodes CDR1 MDHEN and CDR2 SYDVKM.

General findings and caveats noted by the study authors: Larger estimated clonotype richness was generally found for naive subsets than for memory subsets. Because the study included only a small number of donors, the genetic and exposure-history diversity represented was limited. Rarefaction of sorted-subset datasets indicated incomplete sequencing despite the large sequencing depth. Pairwise subsampling led to the expectation that sequencing depth would affect the degree of clonotype sharing among donors. Compared with non-shared clonotypes, clonotypes shared by all four sorted-subset donors had higher generation probabilities. Sharing across a handful of donors was observed for about 5% of naive CD4, 3.5% of naive CD8, around 2.5% of memory CD4, and about 0.39% of memory CD8 clonotypes. Only blood was sampled, and tissue TCR repertoires likely differ from those in blood.

This TCR was sampled from a man between 18 and 29 years old in good health. Some clones in this sample may be carry-over from other donors' samples. The source material was naive CD4+ T cells from PBMCs. The cell subset or site label corresponds to: CD45RA+ positively selected. The sequence joins TRBV28 to TRBJ1-2; the D gene is possibly TRBD1, with 5 bases matching. At the DNA level, the sequence is TGTGCCAGCAGTTTATTACTCCCAGGGCGATATGGCTACACCTTC. The translation is CASSLLLPGRYGYTF.